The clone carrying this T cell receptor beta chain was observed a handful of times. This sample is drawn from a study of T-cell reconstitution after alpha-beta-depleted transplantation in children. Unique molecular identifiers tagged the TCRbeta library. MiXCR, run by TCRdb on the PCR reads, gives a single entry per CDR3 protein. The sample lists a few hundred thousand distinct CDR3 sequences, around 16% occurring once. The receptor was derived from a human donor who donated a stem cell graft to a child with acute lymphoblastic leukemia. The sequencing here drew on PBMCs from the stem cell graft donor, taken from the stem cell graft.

Written as DNA, the CDR3 is TGTGCCAGCAGTTCGGACTCTAGGGGAGAGACCCAGTACTTC. It translates to CASSSDSRGETQYF. The chain combines TRBV6-5 with TRBJ2-5; D is perhaps TRBD1 or TRBD2 (5 bases each). From germline, CDR1 is MNHEY and CDR2 SVGAGI. Trimming cost V 4 bases and J 4 bases, with 13 bases left between them. The CDR3 contains 14 residues.